This TCR beta chain was retrieved from a study of CD4 T cells in relation to SARS-CoV-2 and coronaviruses. Naive and memory CD4+ T cell DNA was deep-sequenced without culture. Libraries were prepared by immunoSEQ multiplex PCR; TCRdb keeps only in-frame clonotypes and omits some of them. This table holds some 65,000 clones, around 86% found once. Findings and limits, study-wide: Crossreactive clones expanded significantly less to SARS-CoV-2 than monoreactive clones. According to naive versus memory sequencing, detected responses are memory recall, not newly primed.

V shed 1 base and J shed 7 bases, with 5 bases lying between them. The CDR3 has 12 residues. CDR1 and CDR2 (germline): SGHTA, FQGNSA. Points on this clone: Its target is not known.

Before the COVID-19 pandemic, during about 2010-2018, CD4+ T cells were taken from unexposed donors. The sample comprised memory CD4+ T cells from PBMCs. The chain joins TRBV7-2 to TRBJ1-5, with no clear D. The sequence came from a human donor in good health. The CDR3 loop is CASSLDTQPQHF. The CDR3 coding sequence is TGTGCCAGCAGCTTAGATACCCAGCCCCAGCATTTT.